This record covers a single TCR beta chain. As yet, its antigen is unknown. Germline V gene sequence: CDR1 SGHAT, CDR2 FQNNGV. This CDR3 comprises 16 residues. The junction had 5 bases not matched to a gene; V was cut back by 0 bases and J by 0 bases. This sample is part of a study of T cell repertoires in cytomegalovirus infection. Study details: Selected CMV epitopes included recently identified HLA-C-restricted ones as well as well-studied HLA-B-restricted ones. In public TCR beta signatures, there were indications of both CMV infection and matching HLA type.

TCRdb itself ran the reads through MiXCR, one entry per CDR3 protein. Of about 180,000 distinct CDR3 sequences listed, about 20% are singletons. General observations from the study: The ex vivo response showed dominance by HLA-C-restricted CMV-specific TCR beta clonotypes. Adding up the frequency of public TCR beta families identified people who carried CMV plus the relevant HLA.

This chain links TRBV11-2 with TRBJ2-7; 7 bases match TRBD1. Sequenced here: CD8+ T cells from cultured PBMCs, sampled from culture after CMV antigen stimulation. The receptor's source is a human donor in good health (CMV status not recorded). Some clones in this sample may be carry-over from other donors' samples. CDR3 bases: TGTGCCAGCAGCTTAGAGGCTGGGACAGCCTCCTACGAGCAGTACTTC. Protein product: CASSLEAGTASYEQYF.